This T cell receptor beta chain was identified during a study of shared clonotypes between healthy human individuals. Splitting the CD4+ cells yielded a CD45RA+ naive subset and a CD45RA-negative memory subset. V gave up 4 bases and J gave up 1 base; unmatched junction bases: 4. The CDR3 spans 15 residues. Germline V CDR1 and CDR2: SGHDN, FVKESK. In the original workflow: Sequence data from immunoSEQ were junction-only and lacked quality scores; consequently, filtering differed. Clones were read by immunoSEQ multiplex PCR, and TCRdb kept only the in-frame ones, dropping some. V and J calls and clone size are copied from that table; D and trimming were computed from the DNA. The sample holds about 2.5 million clones, about nine tenths seen once.

The receptor comes from a man between 18 and 29 years old in good health. Some clones in this sample may be carry-over from other donors' samples. This sequence joins TRBV14 and TRBJ2-7; TRBD1 matches at 10 bases. Sequenced input: naive CD4+ T cells from PBMCs. Subset here: CD45RA+ positively selected. This chain's CDR3 is CASSRQGAISYEQYF. The CDR3 nucleotides read TGTGCCAGCAGCCGACAGGGGGCTATATCCTACGAGCAGTACTTC.